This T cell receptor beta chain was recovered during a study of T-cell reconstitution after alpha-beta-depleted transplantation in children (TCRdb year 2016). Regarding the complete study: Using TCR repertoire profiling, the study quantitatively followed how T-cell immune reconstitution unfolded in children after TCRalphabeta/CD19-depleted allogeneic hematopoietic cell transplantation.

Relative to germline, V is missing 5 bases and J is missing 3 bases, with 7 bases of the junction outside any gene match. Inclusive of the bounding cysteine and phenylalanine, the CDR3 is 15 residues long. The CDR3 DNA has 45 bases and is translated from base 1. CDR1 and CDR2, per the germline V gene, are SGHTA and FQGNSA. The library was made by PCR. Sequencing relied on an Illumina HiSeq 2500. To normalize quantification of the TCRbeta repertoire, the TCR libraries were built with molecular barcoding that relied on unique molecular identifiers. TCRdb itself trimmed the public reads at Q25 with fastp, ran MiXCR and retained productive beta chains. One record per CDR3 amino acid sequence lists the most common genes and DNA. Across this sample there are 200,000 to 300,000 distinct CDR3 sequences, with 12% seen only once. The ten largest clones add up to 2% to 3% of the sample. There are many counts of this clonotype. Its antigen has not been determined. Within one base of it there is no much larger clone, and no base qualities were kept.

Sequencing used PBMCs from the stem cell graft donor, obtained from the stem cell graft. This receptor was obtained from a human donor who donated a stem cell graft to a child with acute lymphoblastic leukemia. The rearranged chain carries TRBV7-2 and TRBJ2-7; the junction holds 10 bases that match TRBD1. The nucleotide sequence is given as TGTGCCAGCAGCATCCGGGACAGGGGTTTCTACGAGCAGTACTTC. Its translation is CASSIRDRGFYEQYF. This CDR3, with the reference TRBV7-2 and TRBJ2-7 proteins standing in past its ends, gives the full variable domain GAGVSQSPSNKVTEKGKDVELRCDPISGHTALYWYRQSLGQGLEFLIYFQGNSAPDKSGLPSDRFSAERTGGSVSTLTIQRTQQEDSAVYLCASSIRDRGFYEQYFGPGTRLTVT.